These 30 T cell receptor beta chains were all obtained from the same sample, sequenced in a study of shared clonotypes between healthy human individuals. Naive CD8 cells lacked CD45RO, underwent positive selection for CCR7 and left out terminally differentiated effector memory CD45RA+ cells. Using immunoSEQ multiplex PCR, the repertoire was profiled, and TCRdb retains in-frame clones only, with some absent. The data show about 590,000 clones, nearly 97% seen once. The material sequenced was naive CD8+ T cells sorted from blood. The receptors here all came from a woman aged 25 to 39 in good health.

This chain links TRBV28 with TRBJ2-4; D possibly corresponds to TRBD1 (6 bases). V dropped 3 bases and J dropped 6 bases, with 12 bases sitting between them. This CDR3 region has 14 residues. Germline lookup yields CDR1 MDHEN and CDR2 SYDVKM. The chain's CDR3 is CASSFTGTLNIQYF. CDR3 DNA: TGTGCCAGCAGTTTCACAGGGACGCTAAACATTCAGTACTTC.

V gene TRBV4-2 combines with J gene TRBJ2-5, with TRBD1 matching 8 bases. Looked up from germline, CDR1 is LGHNA and CDR2 is YNFKEQ. J was trimmed by 1 base and V by 5 bases; bases with no gene match: 6. This CDR3 region has 15 residues. DNA for the CDR3: TGTGCCAGCAGCTTCTTACAGGGGGTCCAAGAGACCCAGTACTTC. Protein sequence: CASSFLQGVQETQYF.

The rearrangement links TRBV7-9 to TRBJ1-2, with unresolved D. The CDR3 consists of 15 residues. V dropped 5 bases and J dropped 4 bases, with 17 bases sitting between them. From germline, CDR1 is SEHNR and CDR2 FQNEAQ (reference sequence). CDR3 coding DNA: TGTGCCAGCAGCGCGGACGGCCGCTCCCTCTATGGCTACACCTTC. Translating gives CASSADGRSLYGYTF.

On this clone: Other DNA sequences in the same sample also yield this CDR3. The chain is built from TRBV27 and TRBJ2-1; no clear D gene. The CDR3 is made up of 12 amino acids. V lost 2 bases to trimming and J lost 6 bases, with 5 bases between them. Germline V gene lookup returns CDR1 MNHEY and CDR2 SMNVEV (reference sequence). The CDR3 protein is CASSLGGNEQFF. Written as DNA, the CDR3 is TGTGCCAGCAGTTTAGGTGGCAATGAGCAGTTCTTC.

This clone was seen a single time. The chain joins TRBV28 to TRBJ1-1, with D possibly matching TRBD1 (5 bases). The CDR3 sequence is 16 residues long. From germline, CDR1 is MDHEN and CDR2 SYDVKM. V lost 5 bases and J 0 bases, leaving 16 bases between the germline ends. The CDR3 sequence: CASSPARESMNTEAFF. The CDR3 DNA follows: TGTGCCAGCAGTCCGGCCAGGGAATCCATGAACACTGAAGCTTTCTTT.

The chain uses TRBV27 and TRBJ2-7; D not resolved. V was cut by 2 bases and J by 9 bases, with 14 bases left in between. CDR3 length: 13 residues. Germline V gene sequence: CDR1 MNHEY, CDR2 SMNVEV (reference sequence). Here the CDR3 reads CASSLLGNHGQYF. The CDR3, as DNA: TGTGCCAGCAGTTTACTCGGTAACCACGGGCAGTACTTC.

The V and J genes are TRBV7-2 and TRBJ2-1; 13 nucleotides agree with TRBD2. Per germline, CDR1 SGHTA and CDR2 FQGNSA. The CDR3 runs 14 residues. With V trimmed by 5 bases and J by 7 bases, 2 bases remained unmatched. CDR3 amino acids: CASSPGLAGNEQFF. For the CDR3, the DNA is TGTGCCAGCAGCCCGGGACTAGCGGGGAATGAGCAGTTCTTC.

With regard to this clone: Because the CDR3's place on the DNA is in doubt, the DNA is left out and the CDR3 is given as listed by TCRdb. This chain joins TRBV15 and TRBJ2-5; TRBD2, the table's D call, lacks a check against the DNA. The germline V gene has CDR1 LNHNV and CDR2 YYDKDF (reference sequence). The CDR3 is made up of 17 amino acids, end residues included. The CDR3: CATSRVASGSFLETQYF.

V and J are TRBV2 and TRBJ2-7; 8 nucleotides line up with TRBD2. Germline V gene sequence: CDR1 SNHLY, CDR2 FYNNEI. V was pared by 8 bases and J by 3 bases, with 6 bases of the junction left unmatched. There are 13 residues in the CDR3. In DNA, the CDR3 is TGTGCCAGCTCCACTAGCGGTAACTACGAGCAGTACTTC. As protein: CASSTSGNYEQYF.

Only one count was recorded for this clone. The chain's CDR3 is CASSLEPGPYEQYF. The CDR3 DNA follows: TGTGCCAGCAGCTTAGAGCCCGGACCCTACGAGCAGTACTTC. This chain connects TRBV11-2 to TRBJ2-7; D unclear. This CDR3 is built from 14 residues. Germline V gene sequence: CDR1 SGHAT, CDR2 FQNNGV. The ends were cut back, 0 bases at V and 2 bases at J, with 8 bases in the middle.

V gene TRBV30 combines with J gene TRBJ2-7; D not certain. Trimming removed 3 bases at V and 5 bases at J, with 14 bases between. Germline V gene sequence: CDR1 GTSNPN, CDR2 SVGIG (reference sequence). The CDR3 is made up of 13 amino acids. For the CDR3, the DNA is TGTGCCTGGAGCGCACACTGGGGAAACGAGCAGTACTTC. Residues: CAWSAHWGNEQYF.

The gene calls are TRBV5-4 and TRBJ2-1; D unresolved. From germline, CDR1 is SGHNT and CDR2 YYREEE (reference sequence). The CDR3 covers 12 residues. Trimming took 1 base from V and 6 from J, leaving 5 bases between them. This CDR3 reads CASSLSINEQFF. CDR3 bases: TGTGCCAGCAGCTTGTCTATCAATGAGCAGTTCTTC.

The chain uses TRBV28 and TRBJ2-3, with D perhaps matching TRBD1 (6 bases). The CDR3 consists of 17 residues. Trimming removed 3 bases from V and 0 bases from J, with 16 bases in between. The germline CDR1 and CDR2 sequences are MDHEN and SYDVKM. CDR3 DNA sequence: TGTGCCAGCAGTTTGCCCTTACACAGGGATAGCACAGATACGCAGTATTTT. Its protein is CASSLPLHRDSTDTQYF.

The chain uses TRBV9 and TRBJ1-1; unclear D gene. V was cut by 1 base and J by 3 bases, with 7 bases left in between. CDR1 and CDR2 from the germline V gene are SGDLS and YYNGEE. The CDR3 runs to 13 residues. CDR3 coding DNA: TGTGCCAGCAGCGTAACGAGGGACACTGAAGCTTTCTTT. Protein: CASSVTRDTEAFF.

As regards this clone: The identical CDR3 is also encoded by other nucleotide sequences in the sample. The chain links TRBV5-4 to TRBJ2-6; D is perhaps TRBD1 (5 bases). The CDR3 consists of 15 residues. V gave up 1 base and J gave up 4 bases, with 9 bases separating them. The germline V gene encodes CDR1 SGHNT and CDR2 YYREEE (reference sequence). The CDR3 nucleotides read TGTGCCAGCAGCTTGCAGGGTGCCGGGGCCAACGTCCTGACTTTC. It encodes CASSLQGAGANVLTF.

The chain carries TRBV29-1 and TRBJ1-3, with D tentatively TRBD1 (5 bases). The tail of the sequence fits TRBJ2-2 better, so the J call may be wrong. The CDR3 covers 15 residues. Germline V gives CDR1 SQVTM, CDR2 ANQGSEA. Here the CDR3 reads CSVDRVGTNTGELFF. DNA for the CDR3: TGCAGCGTTGACAGGGTAGGGACGAACACCGGGGAGCTGTTTTTT.

For the CDR3, the DNA is TGTGCCAGCAAGGAGCGGGAGGGCTTGTCCTACAATGAGCAGTTCTTC. Protein sequence: CASKEREGLSYNEQFF. This rearrangement joins TRBV27 to TRBJ2-1; 10 bases align to TRBD2. The length of the CDR3 is 16 residues. Germline V gene lookup returns CDR1 MNHEY and CDR2 SMNVEV (reference sequence). The J segment lost 1 base and the V segment lost 7 bases, leaving 7 bases of the junction unmatched.

The rearrangement joins TRBV29-1 to TRBJ2-1; D not resolved. Germline CDR1 reads SQVTM; CDR2 reads ANQGSEA. CDR3 size: 14 residues. V lost 0 bases, J lost 5 bases, and 11 bases lay in between. This CDR3 reads CSVEDLSSNNEQFF. The CDR3 DNA sequence: TGCAGCGTTGAAGATCTATCGAGCAACAATGAGCAGTTCTTC.

The chain joins TRBV19 to TRBJ1-2, with D maybe TRBD1 (5 bases). The CDR3 is 15 residues long. Trimming left V 0 bases short and J 11 bases short, with 19 bases between. Germline CDR1 is LNHDA and CDR2 is SQIVND (reference sequence). The CDR3: CASSIDLDSTGRYTF. CDR3 nucleotides: TGTGCCAGTAGTATAGATCTCGACAGCACGGGGCGGTACACCTTC.

The chain uses TRBV7-3 and TRBJ2-5; 12 nucleotides line up with TRBD2. The CDR3 length is 15 residues. Losses at the gene ends were 3 bases for V and 5 bases for J; bases not matched to a gene: 4. Germline V gene lookup returns CDR1 SGHTA and CDR2 FQGTGA. The CDR3 DNA follows: TGTGCCAGCAGCTTGCTAGCGGGAGGGCCGGAGACCCAGTACTTC. Translating it yields CASSLLAGGPETQYF.

The chain is built from TRBV12-5 and TRBJ1-5; D unclear. This CDR3 contains 13 residues. V lost 7 bases and J 1 base, leaving 8 bases between the germline ends. Germline V gene lookup returns CDR1 LGHNT and CDR2 FRNRAP. CDR3 residues: CASAHDSNQPQHF. The CDR3 nucleotides are TGTGCTAGTGCCCATGACAGCAATCAGCCCCAGCATTTT. Looking up the rest from reference TRBV12-5 and TRBJ1-5 gives the full variable domain: DARVTQTPRHKVTEMGQEVTMRCQPILGHNTVFWYRQTMMQGLELLAYFRNRAPLDDSGMPKDRFSAEMPDATLATLKIQPSEPRDSAVYFCASAHDSNQPQHFGDGTRLSIL.

The chain carries TRBV27 and TRBJ2-7; D is possibly TRBD2 (5 bases). CDR3 size: 14 residues. The germline gives CDR1 MNHEY, CDR2 SMNVEV (reference sequence). V shed 3 bases and J shed 3 bases, with 12 bases lying between them. The CDR3 region is CASSLGSGIYEQYF. The CDR3, as DNA: TGTGCCAGCAGTTTGGGCTCCGGGATCTACGAGCAGTACTTC.

The gene calls are TRBV6-4 and TRBJ2-4; maybe TRBD2 (6 bases). V gave up 6 bases and J gave up 0 bases, with 21 bases separating them. The CDR3 consists of 18 residues. Germline V gene sequence: CDR1 MRHNA, CDR2 SNTAGT. The CDR3 region is CASREELAGVGAKNIQYF. In DNA, the CDR3 is TGTGCCAGCAGAGAGGAACTAGCCGGGGTGGGAGCCAAAAACATTCAGTACTTC.

The genes are TRBV27 and TRBJ2-3; D possibly corresponds to TRBD2 (6 bases). The V gene's germline CDR1 is MNHEY and CDR2 SMNVEV (reference sequence). The CDR3 consists of 16 residues. The ends were cut back, 6 bases at V and 0 bases at J, with 16 bases in the middle. The CDR3 DNA reads as TGTGCCAGCAGAAGGATTCCTAGCGTAAGCACAGATACGCAGTATTTT. Translating it yields CASRRIPSVSTDTQYF.

The chain combines TRBV5-6 with TRBJ2-1, with D possibly matching TRBD2 (5 bases). CDR1 SGHDT and CDR2 YYEEEE come from the germline V gene. The CDR3 runs 15 residues. V was clipped by 1 base and J by 0 bases, with 8 bases between them. CDR3 nucleotides: TGTGCCAGCAGCTTGAGCGGAAGCTCCTACAATGAGCAGTTCTTC. Encoded protein: CASSLSGSSYNEQFF.

This chain connects TRBV5-1 to TRBJ1-2; a possible D gene is TRBD1 (6 bases). The V and J ends lost 4 bases and 5 bases respectively, with 12 bases between them. The germline CDR1 and CDR2 sequences are SGHRS and YFSETQ. CDR3 length: 13 amino acids. The CDR3 reads CASSLLGHYGYTF. CDR3 sequence (DNA): TGCGCCAGCAGCCTGTTGGGACATTATGGCTACACCTTC.

The chain couples TRBV5-6 to TRBJ2-3; weak D call: TRBD2 (6 bases). There are 15 residues in the CDR3. V was pared by 4 bases and J by 0 bases, with 12 bases between. Germline CDR1 SGHDT, CDR2 YYEEEE. The CDR3 bases are TGTGCCAGCAGCCCGACTAGTTTTAGCACAGATACGCAGTATTTT. Protein sequence: CASSPTSFSTDTQYF.

This rearrangement joins TRBV7-6 to TRBJ2-3, with TRBD2 matching over 11 bases. Germline-derived CDR1 and CDR2 are SGHVS and FNYEAQ. Trimming took 5 bases from V and 1 from J; bases not matched to a gene: 11. The CDR3 contains 18 residues. CDR3: CASSPRTSGHPRTDTQYF. DNA for the CDR3: TGTGCCAGCAGCCCCCGGACTAGCGGGCACCCCCGCACAGATACGCAGTATTTT.

V and J are TRBV9 and TRBJ2-3; a weak D match, TRBD2 (6 bases). CDR1 and CDR2 from the germline V gene are SGDLS and YYNGEE. The germline V and J ends were trimmed by 0 bases and 6 bases, with 14 bases remaining between them. This CDR3 is built from 15 residues. CDR3 sequence reads: CASSVEGLAADTQYF. Written as DNA, the CDR3 is TGTGCCAGCAGCGTAGAAGGTTTAGCGGCCGATACGCAGTATTTT.

The chain employs TRBV4-2 and TRBJ1-4; 7 bases align to TRBD1. The junction had 8 bases not matched to a gene; V was cut back by 0 bases and J by 7 bases. Germline V CDR1 and CDR2: LGHNA, YNFKEQ. This CDR3 has 16 residues. The CDR3 nucleotides are TGTGCCAGCAGCCAAGACTCCGGGACAGAAAGTGAAAAACTGTTTTTT. This codes for CASSQDSGTESEKLFF.